This passage covers 10 T cell receptor beta chains from one sample sequenced in a study of cytomegalovirus exposure and HLA in healthy donors. PCR employed 60 Vbeta and 13 Jbeta primers. Sequencing used immunoSEQ multiplex PCR; TCRdb keeps in-frame clones, though not all of them. The sample holds about 180,000 clones, more than 70% seen once. Sequences were obtained from PBMCs. These receptors originate from a girl between 5 and 17 years old in good health and CMV-seropositive.

The chain joins TRBV5-1 to TRBJ1-1; a possible D gene is TRBD1 (5 bases). The CDR3 contains 15 residues. Germline CDR1 SGHRS, CDR2 YFSETQ. Trimming took 2 bases from V and 0 from J, leaving 11 bases between them. CDR3 region: CASSFQGPMNTEAFF. As DNA, the CDR3 is TGCGCCAGCAGCTTTCAGGGTCCCATGAACACTGAAGCTTTCTTT.

The V and J genes are TRBV6-5 and TRBJ2-7, with D perhaps matching TRBD2 (6 bases). Between the trimmed V and J ends, which lost 1 base and 0 bases, there was a span of 10 bases. This CDR3 is built from 15 residues. The germline V gene encodes CDR1 MNHEY and CDR2 SVGAGI. The CDR3 coding sequence is TGTGCCAGCAGTTACTTCCCCGGGAGCTCCTACGAGCAGTACTTC. Its translation: CASSYFPGSSYEQYF.

The V gene is TRBV7-8, the J gene TRBJ1-1; tentatively, D is TRBD1 (5 bases). V was shortened by 4 bases and J by 6 bases, with 15 bases between the two germline ends. Per the germline V gene, CDR1 is SGHVS and CDR2 is FQNEAQ. This CDR3 comprises 14 residues. The CDR3 reads CASSSLAGRAEAFF. Here the CDR3 DNA reads TGTGCCAGCAGCTCACTTGCAGGGAGGGCTGAAGCTTTCTTT.

The chain couples TRBV7-2 to TRBJ2-7; D might be TRBD1 (5 bases). Germline V gene sequence: CDR1 SGHTA, CDR2 FQGNSA. Trimming took 3 bases from V and 1 from J, leaving 7 bases between them. The CDR3 loop spans 13 amino acids. The CDR3 DNA sequence: TGTGCCAGCAGCTTGGCAGGGTCCTACGAGCAGTACTTC. It yields the protein CASSLAGSYEQYF. The variable domain in full, with the rest retrieved from reference TRBV7-2 and TRBJ2-7, is GAGVSQSPSNKVTEKGKDVELRCDPISGHTALYWYRQSLGQGLEFLIYFQGNSAPDKSGLPSDRFSAERTGGSVSTLTIQRTQQEDSAVYLCASSLAGSYEQYFGPGTRLTVT.

The chain carries TRBV15 and TRBJ2-7, with 10 positions matching TRBD2. Germline V gene lookup returns CDR1 LNHNV and CDR2 YYDKDF (reference sequence). V lost 4 bases, J lost 0 bases, and 3 bases stayed unmatched. The CDR3 runs to 15 residues. The CDR3 nucleotides are TGTGCCACCAGCACCCGGACTAGCGGCTCCTACGAGCAGTACTTC. Translating it yields CATSTRTSGSYEQYF.

CDR3 residues: CASSQDRVTYEQYF. Here the CDR3 DNA reads TGTGCCAGCAGCCAGGACAGGGTAACCTACGAGCAGTACTTC. The chain employs TRBV4-2 and TRBJ2-7; TRBD1 agrees at 8 bases. Germline V CDR1 and CDR2: LGHNA, YNFKEQ. This CDR3 comprises 14 residues. The J segment lost 2 bases and the V segment lost 3 bases, leaving 3 bases of the junction unmatched.

The chain carries TRBV5-1 and TRBJ1-2; 9 nucleotides agree with TRBD1. Trimming removed 2 bases from V and 6 bases from J; junction bases left unmatched: 5. Germline assignment: CDR1 SGHRS and CDR2 YFSETQ. The CDR3 runs 14 residues. The CDR3 here is CASSLIGTGNGYTF. The CDR3 DNA reads TGCGCCAGCAGCTTAATCGGGACAGGGAATGGCTACACCTTC.

The chain combines TRBV25-1 with TRBJ2-3; D is perhaps TRBD2 (6 bases). The CDR3 runs 15 residues. Germline lookup yields CDR1 MGHDK and CDR2 SYGVNS. V shed 5 bases and J shed 2 bases, with 14 bases lying between them. CDR3 nucleotides: TGTGCCAGCAGTTCCCCCGGGAGAACCACAGATACGCAGTATTTT. Translating it yields CASSSPGRTTDTQYF.

This clone was found a few times. The chain links TRBV6-1 to TRBJ2-3; a possible D gene is TRBD2 (6 bases). The CDR3 loop spans 13 amino acids. Germline V lookup: CDR1 MNHNS, CDR2 SASEGT. V was cut by 6 bases and J by 5 bases, with 12 bases left in between. CDR3 loop: CASRKTGGDTQYF. CDR3 sequence (DNA): TGTGCCAGCAGAAAGACCGGGGGAGATACGCAGTATTTT.

This chain links TRBV7-2 with TRBJ2-7; 9 positions agree with TRBD2. The CDR3 length is 15 residues. Germline V gene sequence: CDR1 SGHTA, CDR2 FQGNSA. Trimming removed 5 bases from V and 3 bases from J; junction bases left unmatched: 8. The DNA for the CDR3 is TGTGCCAGCAGCCCAGACCTAGCGGGAAACTACGAGCAGTACTTC. It is translated as CASSPDLAGNYEQYF.